The T cell receptor (beta chain) described here comes from a study of siplizumab effects on memory and regulatory T cells. TCRdb keeps only in-frame clones here, not all; method: immunoSEQ multiplex PCR. The data hold 85,000 to 95,000 clones, with 94% observed a single time. Trimming left V 3 bases short and J 3 bases short, with 11 bases between. This CDR3 spans 14 amino acids. Germline CDR1 LNHDA, CDR2 SQIVND (reference sequence). V is TRBV19 and J is TRBJ1-1; D is uncertain. The specimen was non-Treg CD4+ T cells sorted from blood. The receptor was isolated from a human donor in good health. CDR3: CASSITRPDTEAFF. Written as DNA, the CDR3 is TGTGCCAGTAGTATCACCCGGCCAGACACTGAAGCTTTCTTT.